Described below is a single T cell receptor beta chain sequence and its context. What it binds is not known. The PCR contained 60 Vbeta and 13 Jbeta primers. TCRdb's copy holds only in-frame clones and misses some; the assay was immunoSEQ multiplex PCR. Here the sample spans about 85,000 clones, under 90% being singletons. Between the trimmed V and J ends, which lost 5 bases and 4 bases, there was a span of 11 bases. Germline V gene sequence: CDR1 SEHNR, CDR2 FQNEAQ (reference sequence). The CDR3 loop spans 13 amino acids. These data come from a study of cytomegalovirus exposure and HLA in healthy donors. Across the study: Unique TCRs from HLA-typed donors, some 85 million of them, were held in an early data release. The study, taken as a whole, reports: Evidence from a later analysis indicated that most CMV-associated TCR beta chains looked HLA-restricted.

V is TRBV7-9 and J is TRBJ1-1, with D perhaps TRBD1 (6 bases). The sequence was collected from a man in his fifties in good health and CMV-seropositive. Sequencing was done on a sample of PBMCs. The CDR3 sequence: CASSPQGVTEAFF. As DNA, the CDR3 is TGTGCCAGCAGCCCACAGGGAGTCACTGAAGCTTTCTTT.